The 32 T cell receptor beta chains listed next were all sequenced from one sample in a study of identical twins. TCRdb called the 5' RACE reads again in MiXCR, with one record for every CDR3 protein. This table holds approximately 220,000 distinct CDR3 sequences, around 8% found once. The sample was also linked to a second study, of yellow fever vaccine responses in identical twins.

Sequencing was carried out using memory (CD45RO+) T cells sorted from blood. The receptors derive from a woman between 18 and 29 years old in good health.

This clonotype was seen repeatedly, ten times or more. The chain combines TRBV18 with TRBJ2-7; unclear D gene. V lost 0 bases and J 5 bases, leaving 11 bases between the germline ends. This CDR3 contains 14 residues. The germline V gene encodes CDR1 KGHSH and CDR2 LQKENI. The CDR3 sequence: CASSPPHQRNEQYF. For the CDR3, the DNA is TGTGCCAGCTCACCACCTCACCAGAGGAACGAGCAGTACTTC.

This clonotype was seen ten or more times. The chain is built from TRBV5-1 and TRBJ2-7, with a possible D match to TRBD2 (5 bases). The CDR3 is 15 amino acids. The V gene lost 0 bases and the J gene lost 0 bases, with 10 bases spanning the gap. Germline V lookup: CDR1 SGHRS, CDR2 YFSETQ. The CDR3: CASSLDPGSSYEQYF. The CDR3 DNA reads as TGCGCCAGCAGCTTGGACCCGGGGTCCTCCTACGAGCAGTACTTC.

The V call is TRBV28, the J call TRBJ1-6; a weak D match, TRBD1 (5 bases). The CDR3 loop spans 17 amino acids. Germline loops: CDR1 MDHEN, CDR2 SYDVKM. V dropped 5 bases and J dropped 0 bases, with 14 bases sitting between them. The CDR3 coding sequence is TGTGCCAGCAGTGATCAGACAGCGAGCTCCTATAATTCACCCCTCCACTTT. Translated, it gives CASSDQTASSYNSPLHF.

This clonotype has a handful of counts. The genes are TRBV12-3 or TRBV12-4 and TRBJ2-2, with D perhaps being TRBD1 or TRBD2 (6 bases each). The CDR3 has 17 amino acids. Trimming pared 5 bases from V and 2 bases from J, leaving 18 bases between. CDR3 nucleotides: TGTGCCAGCAGTCCCCGGAGGGGGTCGGGTAACACCGGGGAGCTGTTTTTT. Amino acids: CASSPRRGSGNTGELFF.

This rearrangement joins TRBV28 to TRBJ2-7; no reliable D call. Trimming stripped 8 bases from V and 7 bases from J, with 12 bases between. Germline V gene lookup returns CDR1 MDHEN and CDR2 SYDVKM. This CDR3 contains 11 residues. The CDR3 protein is CASLNAREQYF. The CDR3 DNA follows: TGTGCCAGCCTGAACGCTAGGGAGCAGTACTTC.

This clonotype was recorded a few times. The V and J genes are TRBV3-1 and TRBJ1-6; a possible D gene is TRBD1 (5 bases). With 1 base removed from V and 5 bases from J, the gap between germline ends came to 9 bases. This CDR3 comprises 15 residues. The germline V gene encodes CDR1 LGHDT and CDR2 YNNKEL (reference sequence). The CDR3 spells CASSQGVGDNSPLHF. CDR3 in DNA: TGTGCCAGCAGCCAAGGGGTGGGGGATAATTCACCCCTCCACTTT.

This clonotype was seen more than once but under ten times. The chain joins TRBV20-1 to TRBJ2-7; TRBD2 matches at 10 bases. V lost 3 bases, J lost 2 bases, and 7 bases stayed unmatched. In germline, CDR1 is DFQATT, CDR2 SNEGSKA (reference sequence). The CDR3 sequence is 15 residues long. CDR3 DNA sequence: TGCAGTGCTAGCGAGGGACTAGCGACCACCTACGAGCAGTACTTC. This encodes CSASEGLATTYEQYF.

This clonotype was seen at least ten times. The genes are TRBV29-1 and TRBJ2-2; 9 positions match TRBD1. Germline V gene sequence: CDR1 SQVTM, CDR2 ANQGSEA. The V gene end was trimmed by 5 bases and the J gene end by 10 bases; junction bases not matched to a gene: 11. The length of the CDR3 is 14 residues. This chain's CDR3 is CSVPGTGTGKELFF. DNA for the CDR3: TGCAGCGTTCCTGGGACAGGGACGGGGAAGGAGCTGTTTTTT.

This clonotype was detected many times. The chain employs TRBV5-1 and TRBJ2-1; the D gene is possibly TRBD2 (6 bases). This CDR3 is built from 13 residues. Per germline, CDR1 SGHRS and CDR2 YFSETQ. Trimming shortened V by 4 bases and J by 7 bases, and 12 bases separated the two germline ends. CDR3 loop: CASSRDSRNEQFF. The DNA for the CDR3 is TGCGCCAGCAGCCGGGACTCCCGGAATGAGCAGTTCTTC.

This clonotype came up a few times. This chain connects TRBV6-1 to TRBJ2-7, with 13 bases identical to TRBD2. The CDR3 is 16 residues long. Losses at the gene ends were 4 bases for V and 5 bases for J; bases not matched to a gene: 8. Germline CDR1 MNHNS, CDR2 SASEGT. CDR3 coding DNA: TGTGCCAGCAGTGCGGGTCGACTAGCGGGGGGCGACGAGCAGTACTTC. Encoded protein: CASSAGRLAGGDEQYF.

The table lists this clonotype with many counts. In DNA, the CDR3 is TGTGCCAGTAGTACCCGGACAGGGGGCAAGGAGACCCAGTACTTC. Encoded protein: CASSTRTGGKETQYF. This sequence joins TRBV19 and TRBJ2-5, with 11 nucleotides matching TRBD1. Germline-derived CDR1 and CDR2 are LNHDA and SQIVND (reference sequence). J lost 5 bases, V lost 4 bases, and 6 bases had no gene match. The length of the CDR3 is 15 residues.

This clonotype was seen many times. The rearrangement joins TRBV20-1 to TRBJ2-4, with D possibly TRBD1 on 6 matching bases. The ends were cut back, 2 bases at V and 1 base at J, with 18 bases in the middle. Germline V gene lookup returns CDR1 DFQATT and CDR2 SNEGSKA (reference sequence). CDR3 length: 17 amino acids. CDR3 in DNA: TGCAGTGCTAGAAACCAACAGGGCGAAGGGGCCAAAAACATTCAGTACTTC. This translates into CSARNQQGEGAKNIQYF.

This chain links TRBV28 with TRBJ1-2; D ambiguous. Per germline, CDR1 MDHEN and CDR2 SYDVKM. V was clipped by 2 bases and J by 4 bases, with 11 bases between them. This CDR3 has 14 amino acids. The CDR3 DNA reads TGTGCCAGCAGTTTACCCGGTGGGAGCTATGGCTACACCTTC. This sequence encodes CASSLPGGSYGYTF.

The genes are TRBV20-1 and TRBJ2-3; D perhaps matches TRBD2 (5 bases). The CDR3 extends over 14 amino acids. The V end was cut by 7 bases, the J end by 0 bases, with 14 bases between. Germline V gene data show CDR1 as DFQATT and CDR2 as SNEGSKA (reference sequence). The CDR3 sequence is CSVENGDSTDTQYF. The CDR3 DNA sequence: TGCAGTGTGGAGAACGGGGATAGCACAGATACGCAGTATTTT.

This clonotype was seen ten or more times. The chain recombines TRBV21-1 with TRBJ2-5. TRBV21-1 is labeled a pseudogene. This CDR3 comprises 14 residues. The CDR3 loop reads CASSKLKNQETQYF. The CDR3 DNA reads TGTGCCAGCAGCAAACTAAAAAACCAAGAGACCCAGTACTTC.

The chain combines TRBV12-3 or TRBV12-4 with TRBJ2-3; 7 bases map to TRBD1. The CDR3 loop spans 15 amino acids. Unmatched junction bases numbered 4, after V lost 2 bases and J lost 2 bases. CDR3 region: CASSLTGAITDTQYF. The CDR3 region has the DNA TGTGCCAGCAGTTTAACAGGGGCCATCACAGATACGCAGTATTTT.

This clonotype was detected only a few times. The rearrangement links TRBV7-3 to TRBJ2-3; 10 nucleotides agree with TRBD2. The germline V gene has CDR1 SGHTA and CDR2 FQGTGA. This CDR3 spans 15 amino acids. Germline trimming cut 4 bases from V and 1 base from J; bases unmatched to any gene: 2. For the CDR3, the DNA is TGTGCCAGCAGCTCGAGCGGGGGGGGCACAGATACGCAGTATTTT. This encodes CASSSSGGGTDTQYF.

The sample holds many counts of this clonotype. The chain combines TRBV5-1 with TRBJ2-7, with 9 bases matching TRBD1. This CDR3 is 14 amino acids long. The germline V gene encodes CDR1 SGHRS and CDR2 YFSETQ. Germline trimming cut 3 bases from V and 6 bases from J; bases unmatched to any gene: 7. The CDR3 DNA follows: TGCGCCAGCAGCTCCGGGACAGGGAGGATCGAGCAGTACTTC. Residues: CASSSGTGRIEQYF.

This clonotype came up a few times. CDR3 sequence: CASSEVGMGTEQYF. For the CDR3, the DNA is TGTGCCAGCAGTGAAGTAGGTATGGGGACTGAACAGTACTTC. This chain connects TRBV2 to TRBJ2-4, with a possible D match to TRBD2 (6 bases). Trimming shortened V by 1 base and J by 13 bases, and 17 bases separated the two germline ends. This CDR3 is 14 amino acids long. Per germline, CDR1 SNHLY and CDR2 FYNNEI.

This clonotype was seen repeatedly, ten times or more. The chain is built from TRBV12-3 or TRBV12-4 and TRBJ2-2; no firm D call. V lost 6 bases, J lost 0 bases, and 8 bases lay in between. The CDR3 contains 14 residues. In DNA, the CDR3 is TGTGCCAGCAGCCTCACCGCGAACACCGGGGAGCTGTTTTTT. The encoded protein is CASSLTANTGELFF.

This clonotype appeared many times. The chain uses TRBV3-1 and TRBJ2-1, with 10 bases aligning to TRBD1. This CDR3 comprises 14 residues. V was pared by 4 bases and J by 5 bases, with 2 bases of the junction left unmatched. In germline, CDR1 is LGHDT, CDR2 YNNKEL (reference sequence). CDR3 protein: CASSPGTGDNEQFF. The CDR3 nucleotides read TGTGCCAGCAGCCCAGGGACAGGGGACAATGAGCAGTTCTTC.

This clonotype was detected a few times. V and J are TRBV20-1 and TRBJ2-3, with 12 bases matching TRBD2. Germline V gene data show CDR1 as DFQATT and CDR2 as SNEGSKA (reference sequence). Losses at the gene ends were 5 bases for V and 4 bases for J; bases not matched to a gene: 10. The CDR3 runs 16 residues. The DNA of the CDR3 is TGCAGTGCTGGGGGGCTAGCGGGAGGGTTGGCAGATACGCAGTATTTT. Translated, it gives CSAGGLAGGLADTQYF.

CDR3 amino acids: CASSRQGIIDEQFF. The CDR3 bases are TGTGCCAGCAGCCGACAGGGAATAATCGATGAGCAGTTCTTC. The chain recombines TRBV6-1 with TRBJ2-1; 7 nucleotides align to TRBD1. The CDR3 has 14 residues. The germline gives CDR1 MNHNS, CDR2 SASEGT. V was pared by 6 bases and J by 8 bases, with 10 bases of the junction left unmatched.

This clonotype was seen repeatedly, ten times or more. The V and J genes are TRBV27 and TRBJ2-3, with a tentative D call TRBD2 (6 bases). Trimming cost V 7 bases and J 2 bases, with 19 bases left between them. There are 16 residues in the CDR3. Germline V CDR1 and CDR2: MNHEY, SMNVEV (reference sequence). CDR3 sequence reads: CASTPRPGGLTDTQYF. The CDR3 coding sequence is TGTGCCAGCACCCCCCGCCCCGGAGGGCTCACAGATACGCAGTATTTT.

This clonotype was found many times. CDR3 sequence: CASSVQGMGTEAFF. The CDR3 region has the DNA TGTGCCAGCAGCGTTCAGGGTATGGGCACTGAAGCTTTCTTT. The rearrangement uses TRBV7-9 and TRBJ1-1, with D possibly TRBD1 on 5 matching bases. Germline assignment: CDR1 SEHNR and CDR2 FQNEAQ (reference sequence). V lost 5 bases, J lost 4 bases, and 14 bases lay in between. The CDR3 consists of 14 residues. The complete variable domain, with remaining parts taken from reference TRBV7-9 and TRBJ1-1, reads DTGVSQNPRHKITKRGQNVTFRCDPISEHNRLYWYRQTLGQGPEFLTYFQNEAQLEKSRLLSDRFSAERPKGSFSTLEIQRTEQGDSAMYLCASSVQGMGTEAFFGQGTRLTVV.

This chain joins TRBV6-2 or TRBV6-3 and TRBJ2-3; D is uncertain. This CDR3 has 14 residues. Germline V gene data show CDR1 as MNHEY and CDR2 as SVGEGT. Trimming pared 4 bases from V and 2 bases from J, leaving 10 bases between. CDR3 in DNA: TGTGCCAGCAGTTTATCGCCTAACACAGATACGCAGTATTTT. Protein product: CASSLSPNTDTQYF.

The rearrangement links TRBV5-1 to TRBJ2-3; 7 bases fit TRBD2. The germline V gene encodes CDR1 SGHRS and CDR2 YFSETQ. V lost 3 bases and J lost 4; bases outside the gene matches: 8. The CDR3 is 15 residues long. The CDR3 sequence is CASSSGLSVSDTQYF. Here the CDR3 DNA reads TGCGCCAGCAGCTCGGGACTATCAGTTTCAGATACGCAGTATTTT.

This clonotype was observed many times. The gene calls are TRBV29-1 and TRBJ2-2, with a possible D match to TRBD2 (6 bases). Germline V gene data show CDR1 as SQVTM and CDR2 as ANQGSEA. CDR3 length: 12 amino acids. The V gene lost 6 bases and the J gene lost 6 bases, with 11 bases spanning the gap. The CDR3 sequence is CSVGSGPGELFF. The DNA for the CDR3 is TGCAGCGTCGGTAGCGGACCCGGGGAGCTGTTTTTT.

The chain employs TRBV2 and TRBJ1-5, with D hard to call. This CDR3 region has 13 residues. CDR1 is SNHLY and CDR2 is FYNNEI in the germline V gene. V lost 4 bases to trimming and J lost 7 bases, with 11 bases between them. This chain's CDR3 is CASSAFSGQPQHF. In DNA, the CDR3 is TGTGCCAGCAGTGCTTTTTCCGGGCAGCCCCAGCATTTT.

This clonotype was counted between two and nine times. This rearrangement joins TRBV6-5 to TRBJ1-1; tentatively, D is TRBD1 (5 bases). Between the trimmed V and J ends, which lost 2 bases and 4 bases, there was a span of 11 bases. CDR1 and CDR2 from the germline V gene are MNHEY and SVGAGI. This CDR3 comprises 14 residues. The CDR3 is CASSYPGGGTEAFF. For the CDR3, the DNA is TGTGCCAGCAGTTACCCGGGGGGAGGCACTGAAGCTTTCTTT.

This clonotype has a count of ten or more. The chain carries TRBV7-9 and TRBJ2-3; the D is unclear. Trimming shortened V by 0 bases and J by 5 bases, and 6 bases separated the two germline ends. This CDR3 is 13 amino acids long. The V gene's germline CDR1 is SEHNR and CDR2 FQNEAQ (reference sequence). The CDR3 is CASSLAPQDTQYF. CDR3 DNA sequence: TGTGCCAGCAGCTTAGCTCCCCAAGATACGCAGTATTTT. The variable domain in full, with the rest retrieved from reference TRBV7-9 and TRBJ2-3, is DTGVSQNPRHKITKRGQNVTFRCDPISEHNRLYWYRQTLGQGPEFLTYFQNEAQLEKSRLLSDRFSAERPKGSFSTLEIQRTEQGDSAMYLCASSLAPQDTQYFGPGTRLTVL.

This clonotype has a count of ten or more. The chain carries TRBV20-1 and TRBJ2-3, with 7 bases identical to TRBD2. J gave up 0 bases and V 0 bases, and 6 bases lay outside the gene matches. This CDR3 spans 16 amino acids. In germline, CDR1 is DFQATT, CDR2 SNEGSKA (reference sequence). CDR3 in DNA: TGCAGTGCTAGAGATTTCCTAGCGGCTAGCACAGATACGCAGTATTTT. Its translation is CSARDFLAASTDTQYF.